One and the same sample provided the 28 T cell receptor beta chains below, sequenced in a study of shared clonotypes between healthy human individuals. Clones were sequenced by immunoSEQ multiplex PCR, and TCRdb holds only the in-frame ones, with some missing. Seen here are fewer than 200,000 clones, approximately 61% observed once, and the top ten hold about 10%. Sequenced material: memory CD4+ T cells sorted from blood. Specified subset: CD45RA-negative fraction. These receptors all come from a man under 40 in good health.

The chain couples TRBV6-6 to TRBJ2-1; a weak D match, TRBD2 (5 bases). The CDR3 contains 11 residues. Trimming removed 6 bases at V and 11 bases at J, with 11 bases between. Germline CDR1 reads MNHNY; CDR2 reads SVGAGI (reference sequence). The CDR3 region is CASSGAVQQFF. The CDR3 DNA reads TGTGCCAGCAGCGGAGCGGTTCAGCAGTTCTTC.

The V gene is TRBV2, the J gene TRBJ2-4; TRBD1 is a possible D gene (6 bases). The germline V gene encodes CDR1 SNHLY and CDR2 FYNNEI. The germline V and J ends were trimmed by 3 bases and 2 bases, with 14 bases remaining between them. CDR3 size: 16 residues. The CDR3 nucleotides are TGTGCCAGCAGTGATAGAGTCGGACAGACCAAAAACATTCAGTACTTC. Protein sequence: CASSDRVGQTKNIQYF.

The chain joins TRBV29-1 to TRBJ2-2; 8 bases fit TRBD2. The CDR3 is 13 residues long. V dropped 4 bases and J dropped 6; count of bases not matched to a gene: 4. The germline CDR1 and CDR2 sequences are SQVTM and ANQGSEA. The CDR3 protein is CSVAGRVSGELFF. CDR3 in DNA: TGCAGCGTTGCCGGGAGGGTTTCCGGGGAGCTGTTTTTT.

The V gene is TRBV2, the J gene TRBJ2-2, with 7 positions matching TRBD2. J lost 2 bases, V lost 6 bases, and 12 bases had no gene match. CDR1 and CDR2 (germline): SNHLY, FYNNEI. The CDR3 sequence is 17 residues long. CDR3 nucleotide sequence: TGTGCCAGCAGGGGGGGGGTCCTCCGCGCTAACACCGGGGAGCTGTTTTTT. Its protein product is CASRGGVLRANTGELFF.

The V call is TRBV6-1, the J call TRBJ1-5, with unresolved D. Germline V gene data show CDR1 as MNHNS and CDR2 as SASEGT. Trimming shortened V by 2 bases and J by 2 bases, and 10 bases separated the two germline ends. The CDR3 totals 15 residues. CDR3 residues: CASSERGRGNQPQHF. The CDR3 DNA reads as TGTGCCAGCAGTGAACGAGGGCGGGGCAATCAGCCCCAGCATTTT.

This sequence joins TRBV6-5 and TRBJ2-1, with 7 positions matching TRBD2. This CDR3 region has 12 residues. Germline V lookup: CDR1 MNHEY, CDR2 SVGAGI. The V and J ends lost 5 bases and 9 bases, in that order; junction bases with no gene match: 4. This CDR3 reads CASSTSGGEQFF. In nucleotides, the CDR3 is TGTGCCAGCAGTACCTCGGGGGGTGAGCAGTTCTTC.

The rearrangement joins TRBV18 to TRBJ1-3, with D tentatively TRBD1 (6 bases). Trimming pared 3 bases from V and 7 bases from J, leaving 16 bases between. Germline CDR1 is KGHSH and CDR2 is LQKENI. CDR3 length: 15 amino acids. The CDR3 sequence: CASSPTDSPGNTIYF. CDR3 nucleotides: TGTGCCAGCTCACCGACGGACAGTCCCGGGAACACCATATATTTT.

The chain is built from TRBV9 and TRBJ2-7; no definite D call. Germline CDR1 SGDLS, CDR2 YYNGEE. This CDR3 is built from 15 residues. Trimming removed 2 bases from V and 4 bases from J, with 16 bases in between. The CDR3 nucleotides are TGTGCCAGCAGCGTTACGGCAACCCCAAGGTACGAGCAGTACTTC. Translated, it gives CASSVTATPRYEQYF.

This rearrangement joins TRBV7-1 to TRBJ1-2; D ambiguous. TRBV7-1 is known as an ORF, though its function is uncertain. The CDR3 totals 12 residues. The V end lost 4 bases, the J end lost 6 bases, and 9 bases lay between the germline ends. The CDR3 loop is CASSLVVNGYTF. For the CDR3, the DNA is TGTGCCAGCAGCTTAGTAGTGAATGGCTACACCTTC.

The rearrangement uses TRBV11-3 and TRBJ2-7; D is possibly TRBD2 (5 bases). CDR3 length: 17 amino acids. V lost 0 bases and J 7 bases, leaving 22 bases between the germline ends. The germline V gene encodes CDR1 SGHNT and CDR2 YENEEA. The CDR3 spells CASSLDGGGSTTREQYF. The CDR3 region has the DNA TGTGCCAGCAGCTTAGATGGAGGCGGGTCCACCACGCGGGAGCAGTACTTC.

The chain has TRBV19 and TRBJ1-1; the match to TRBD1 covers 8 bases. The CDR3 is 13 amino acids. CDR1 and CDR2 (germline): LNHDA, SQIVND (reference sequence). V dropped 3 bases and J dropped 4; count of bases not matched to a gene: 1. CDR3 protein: CASSIQGATEAFF. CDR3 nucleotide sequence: TGTGCCAGTAGTATCCAGGGGGCCACTGAAGCTTTCTTT.

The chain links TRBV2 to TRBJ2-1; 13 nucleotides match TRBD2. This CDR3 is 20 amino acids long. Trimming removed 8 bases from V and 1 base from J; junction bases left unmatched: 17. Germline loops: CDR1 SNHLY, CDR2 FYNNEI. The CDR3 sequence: CASLERTSGSKYSSYNEQFF. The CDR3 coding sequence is TGTGCCAGCCTCGAACGGACTAGCGGGAGTAAGTACAGTTCCTACAATGAGCAGTTCTTC.

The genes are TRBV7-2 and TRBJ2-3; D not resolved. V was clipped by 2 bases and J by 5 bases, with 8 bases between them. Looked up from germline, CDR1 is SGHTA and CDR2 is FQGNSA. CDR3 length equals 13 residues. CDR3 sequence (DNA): TGTGCCAGCAGCTTATACATAAGAGATACGCAGTATTTT. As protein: CASSLYIRDTQYF.

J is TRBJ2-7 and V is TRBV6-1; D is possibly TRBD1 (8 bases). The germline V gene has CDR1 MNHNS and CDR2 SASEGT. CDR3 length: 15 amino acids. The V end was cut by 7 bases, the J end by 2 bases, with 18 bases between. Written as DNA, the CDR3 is TGTGCCAGCACCCTGGGGGGGACAGGTCCCTACGAGCAGTACTTC. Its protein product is CASTLGGTGPYEQYF.

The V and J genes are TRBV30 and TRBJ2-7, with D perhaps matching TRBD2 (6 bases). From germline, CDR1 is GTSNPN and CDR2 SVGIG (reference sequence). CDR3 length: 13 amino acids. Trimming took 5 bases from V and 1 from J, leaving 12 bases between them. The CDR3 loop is CAWGRPPSYEQYF. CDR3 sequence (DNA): TGTGCCTGGGGGAGGCCCCCTTCCTACGAGCAGTACTTC.

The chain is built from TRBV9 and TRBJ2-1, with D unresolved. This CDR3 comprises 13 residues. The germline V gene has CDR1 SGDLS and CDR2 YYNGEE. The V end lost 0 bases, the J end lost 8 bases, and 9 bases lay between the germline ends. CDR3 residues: CASSVAPGDEQFF. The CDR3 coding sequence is TGTGCCAGCAGCGTAGCCCCGGGCGATGAGCAGTTCTTC.

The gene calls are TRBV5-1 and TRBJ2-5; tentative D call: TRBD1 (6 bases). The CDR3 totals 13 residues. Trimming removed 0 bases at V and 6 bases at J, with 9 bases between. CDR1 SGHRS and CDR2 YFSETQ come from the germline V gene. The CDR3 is CASSLDRVKTQYF. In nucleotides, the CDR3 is TGCGCCAGCAGCTTGGACAGGGTAAAGACCCAGTACTTC.

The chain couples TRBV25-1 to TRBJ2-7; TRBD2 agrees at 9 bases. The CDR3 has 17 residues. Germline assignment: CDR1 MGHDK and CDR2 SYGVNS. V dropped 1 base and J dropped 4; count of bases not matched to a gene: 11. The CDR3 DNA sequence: TGTGCCAGCAGTGAATCTCCCTTTAGCGGGAGTAGGTACGAGCAGTACTTC. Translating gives CASSESPFSGSRYEQYF.

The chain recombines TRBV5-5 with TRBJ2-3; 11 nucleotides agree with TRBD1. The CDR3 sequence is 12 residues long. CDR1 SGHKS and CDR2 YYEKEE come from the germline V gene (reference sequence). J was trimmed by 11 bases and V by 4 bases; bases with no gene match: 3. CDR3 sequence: CASSPDRGRQYF. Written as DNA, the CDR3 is TGTGCCAGCAGCCCGGACAGGGGGCGGCAGTATTTT. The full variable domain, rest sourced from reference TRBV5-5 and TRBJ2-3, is DAGVTQSPTHLIKTRGQQVTLRCSPISGHKSVSWYQQVLGQGPQFIFQYYEKEERGRGNFPDRFSARQFPNYSSELNVNALLLGDSALYLCASSPDRGRQYFGPGTRLTVL.

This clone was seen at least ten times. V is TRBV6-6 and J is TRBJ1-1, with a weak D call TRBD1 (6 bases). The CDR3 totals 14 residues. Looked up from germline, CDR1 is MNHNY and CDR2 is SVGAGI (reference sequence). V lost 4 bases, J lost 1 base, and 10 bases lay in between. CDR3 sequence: CASSLLGGNTEAFF. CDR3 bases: TGTGCCAGCAGTTTATTAGGGGGGAACACTGAAGCTTTCTTT.

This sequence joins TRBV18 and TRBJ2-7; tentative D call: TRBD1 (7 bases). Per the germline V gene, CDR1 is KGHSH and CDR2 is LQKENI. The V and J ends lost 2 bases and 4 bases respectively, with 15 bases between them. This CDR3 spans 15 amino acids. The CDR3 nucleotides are TGTGCCAGCTCACCAACACAGGGGACTGGGTACGAGCAGTACTTC. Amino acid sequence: CASSPTQGTGYEQYF.

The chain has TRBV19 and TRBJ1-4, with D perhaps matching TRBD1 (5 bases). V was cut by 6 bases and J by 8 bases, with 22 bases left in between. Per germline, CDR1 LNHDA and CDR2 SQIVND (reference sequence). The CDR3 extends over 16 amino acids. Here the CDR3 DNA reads TGTGCCAGTAGCAACCTCGGGACGGAACAATGGGAAAAACTGTTTTTT. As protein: CASSNLGTEQWEKLFF. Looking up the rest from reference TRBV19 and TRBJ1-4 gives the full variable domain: DGGITQSPKYLFRKEGQNVTLSCEQNLNHDAMYWYRQDPGQGLRLIYYSQIVNDFQKGDIAEGYSVSREKKESFPLTVTSAQKNPTAFYLCASSNLGTEQWEKLFFGSGTQLSVL.

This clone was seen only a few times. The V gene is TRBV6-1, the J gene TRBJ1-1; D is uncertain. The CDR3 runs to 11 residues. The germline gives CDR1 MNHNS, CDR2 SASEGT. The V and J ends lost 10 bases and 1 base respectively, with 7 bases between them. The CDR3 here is CATKGNTEAFF. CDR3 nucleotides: TGTGCCACCAAGGGGAACACTGAAGCTTTCTTT.

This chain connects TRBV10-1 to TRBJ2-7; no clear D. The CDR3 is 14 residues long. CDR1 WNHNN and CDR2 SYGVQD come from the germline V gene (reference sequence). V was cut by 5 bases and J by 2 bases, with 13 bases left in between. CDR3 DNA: TGCGCCAGCAGTTCCCCTCAGGCCACCTACGAGCAGTACTTC. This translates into CASSSPQATYEQYF.

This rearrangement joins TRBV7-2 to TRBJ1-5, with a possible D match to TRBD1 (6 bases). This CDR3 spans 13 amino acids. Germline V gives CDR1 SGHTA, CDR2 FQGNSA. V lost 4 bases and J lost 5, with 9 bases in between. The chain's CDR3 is CASSSHRDQPQHF. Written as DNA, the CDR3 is TGTGCCAGCAGCTCACACAGGGATCAGCCCCAGCATTTT.

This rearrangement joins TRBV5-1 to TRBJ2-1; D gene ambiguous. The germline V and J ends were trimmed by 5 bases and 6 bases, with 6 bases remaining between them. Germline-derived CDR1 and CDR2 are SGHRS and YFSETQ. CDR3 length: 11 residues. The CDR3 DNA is TGCGCCAGCAGTAAGGTCAATGAGCAGTTCTTC. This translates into CASSKVNEQFF.

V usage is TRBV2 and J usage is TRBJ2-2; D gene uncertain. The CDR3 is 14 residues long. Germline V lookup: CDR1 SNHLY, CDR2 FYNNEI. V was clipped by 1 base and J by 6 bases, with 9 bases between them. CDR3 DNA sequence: TGTGCCAGCAGTGAAGGGAGTCGGTCCGGGGAGCTGTTTTTT. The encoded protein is CASSEGSRSGELFF.

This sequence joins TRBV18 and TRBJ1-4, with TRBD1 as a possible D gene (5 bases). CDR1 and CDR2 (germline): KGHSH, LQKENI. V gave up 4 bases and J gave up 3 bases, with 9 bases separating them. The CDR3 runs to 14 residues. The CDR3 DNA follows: TGTGCCAGCTCACGTGACAGTGCTAATGAAAAACTGTTTTTT. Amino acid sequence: CASSRDSANEKLFF.